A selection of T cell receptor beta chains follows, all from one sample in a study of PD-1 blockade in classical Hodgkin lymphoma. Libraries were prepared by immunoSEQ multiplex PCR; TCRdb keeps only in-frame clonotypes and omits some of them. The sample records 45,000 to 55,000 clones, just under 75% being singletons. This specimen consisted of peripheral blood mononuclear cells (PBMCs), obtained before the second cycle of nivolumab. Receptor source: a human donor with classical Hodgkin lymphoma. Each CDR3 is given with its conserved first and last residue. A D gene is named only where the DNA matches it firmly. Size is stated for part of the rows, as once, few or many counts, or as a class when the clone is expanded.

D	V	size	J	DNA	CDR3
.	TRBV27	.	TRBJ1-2	TGTGCCAGCAGTTCCCGACAGACTTTTAACTATGGCTACACCTTC	CASSSRQTFNYGYTF
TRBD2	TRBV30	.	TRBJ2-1	TGTGCCTGGAAAGCGGGAAACTACAATGAGCAGTTCTTC	CAWKAGNYNEQFF
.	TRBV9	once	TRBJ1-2	TGTGCCAGCAGCTTTTCGACGGACCCCGAGTGGGGCTACACCTTC	CASSFSTDPEWGYTF
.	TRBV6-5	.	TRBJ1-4	TGTGCCAGCAGTTACTCGCTAGGGGAAAATGAAAAACTGTTTTTT	CASSYSLGENEKLFF
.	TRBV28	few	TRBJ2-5	TGTGCCAGCAGTTCACAAATCTCGGCAAGAGAAGAGACCCAGTACTTC	CASSSQISAREETQYF
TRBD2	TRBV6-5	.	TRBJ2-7	TGTGCCAGCAGTTACGGGACTAGCGGTTACGAGCAGTACTTC	CASSYGTSGYEQYF
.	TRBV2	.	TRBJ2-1	TGTGCCAGCAGACCTCTTTTCCATGAGCAGTTCTTC	CASRPLFHEQFF
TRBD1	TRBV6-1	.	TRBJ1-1	TGTGCCAGCATGACAGGGGCTTTGAACACTGAAGCTTTCTTT	CASMTGALNTEAFF
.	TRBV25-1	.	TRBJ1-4	TGTGCCAGCAGTGAACCGGGGGGCTCTGGAAAACTGTTTTTT	CASSEPGGSGKLFF
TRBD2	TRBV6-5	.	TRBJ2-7	TGTGCCAGCAGTTACCCTAGGACTAGCGGGGCTTACGGGCAGTACTTC	CASSYPRTSGAYGQYF
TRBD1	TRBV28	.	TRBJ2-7	TGTGCCAGCAGTCGGCGACAGGGACCCTACGAGCAGTACTTC	CASSRRQGPYEQYF
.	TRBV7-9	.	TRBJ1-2	TGTGCCAGCAGGAGCTTAGAGTGGACCACTCGGCGTGGGGATGGCTACACCTTC	CASRSLEWTTRRGDGYTF
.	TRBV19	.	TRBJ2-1	TGTGCCAGTAGTATAGATAGGGATGAGCAGTTCTTC	CASSIDRDEQFF
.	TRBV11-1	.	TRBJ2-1	TGTGCCAGCAGCCCCGCGAGGGAGCAGTTCTTC	CASSPAREQFF
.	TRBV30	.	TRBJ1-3	TGTGCCTGGATGGAGTGGGCAGAAGGAAACACCATATATTTT	CAWMEWAEGNTIYF
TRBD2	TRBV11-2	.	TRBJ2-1	TGTGCCAGCAGCTTAAGTCCGGGAGGCCGGGGGAATGAGCAGTTCTTC	CASSLSPGGRGNEQFF
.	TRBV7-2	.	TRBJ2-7	TGTGCCAGCAGCCCCGTAGGCGGAAACTACGAGCAGTACTTC	CASSPVGGNYEQYF
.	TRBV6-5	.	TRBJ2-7	TGTGCCAGCACCCGCTGGGGGGCCTACGAGCAGTACTTC	CASTRWGAYEQYF
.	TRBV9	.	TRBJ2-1	TGTGCCAGCAGCGTAGGTTTGAACAATGAGCAGTTCTTC	CASSVGLNNEQFF
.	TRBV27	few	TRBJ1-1	TGTGCCAGCAGTCTGGGACGGATGAACACTGAAGCTTTCTTT	CASSLGRMNTEAFF
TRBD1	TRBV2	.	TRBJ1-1	TGTGCCAGCAATTCAGGGGGCCTGGCTGAAGCTTTCTTT	CASNSGGLAEAFF
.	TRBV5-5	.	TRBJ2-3	TGTGCCAGCAGCTTGAGGCTGTGGGGGGCGAGCACAGATACGCAGTATTTT	CASSLRLWGASTDTQYF
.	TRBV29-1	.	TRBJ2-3	TGCAGCGTTGACAGGGTTGCAGATACGCAGTATTTT	CSVDRVADTQYF
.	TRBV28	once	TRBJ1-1	TGTGCCAGCAGTGCCCCCGGGTCTTGGACTGAAGCTTTCTTT	CASSAPGSWTEAFF
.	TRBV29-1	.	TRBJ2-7	TGCAGCGTTATAGCCCACGAGCAGTACTTC	CSVIAHEQYF
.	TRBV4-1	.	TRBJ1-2	TGCGCCAGCAGCCAAGATAAATCTGCCCTAGGGACTGGGGGCTACACCTTC	CASSQDKSALGTGGYTF
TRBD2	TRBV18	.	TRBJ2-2	TGTGCCAGCTCACCACTAGCGGGAGGTAACACCGGGGAGCTGTTTTTT	CASSPLAGGNTGELFF
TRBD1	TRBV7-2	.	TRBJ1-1	TGTGCCAGCAGCAGTCGCGGAGGACAGGGGGCTAAGGGCACTGAAGCTTTCTTT	CASSSRGGQGAKGTEAFF
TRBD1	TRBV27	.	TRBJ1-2	TGTGCCAGCAGTTCCGCCGGGACAGTTATGGGCTACACCTTC	CASSSAGTVMGYTF
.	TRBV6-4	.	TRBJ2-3	TGTGCCAGCAGTGACCGCGGGGGCTATACGCAGTATTTT	CASSDRGGYTQYF
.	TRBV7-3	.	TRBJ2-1	TGTGCCAGCAGCTTAAGGGCTAGTCTGGTGGGTGGTGAGCAGTTCTTC	CASSLRASLVGGEQFF
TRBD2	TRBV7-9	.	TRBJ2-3	TGTGCCAGCCCGGAGGCTAGCGGAGGAGATACGCAGTATTTT	CASPEASGGDTQYF
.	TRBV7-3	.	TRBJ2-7	TGTGCCAGCAGCTTAAAGACCGGTTCGTACGAGCAGTACTTC	CASSLKTGSYEQYF
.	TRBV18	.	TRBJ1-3	TGTGCCAGCTCACCATGGGCCGGGGACGGCTCTGGAAACACCATATATTTT	CASSPWAGDGSGNTIYF
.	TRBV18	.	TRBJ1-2	TGTGCCAGCTCACCAATATGGGGGGCGCTGAGCTATGGCTACACCTTC	CASSPIWGALSYGYTF
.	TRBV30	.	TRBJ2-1	TGTGCCTGGAATTTCGTACGGGAGATCCCCTACAATGAGCAGTTCTTC	CAWNFVREIPYNEQFF
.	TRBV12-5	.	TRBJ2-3	TGTGCTAGTGGGCCCGGGTCCCCGAGCACAGATACGCAGTATTTT	CASGPGSPSTDTQYF
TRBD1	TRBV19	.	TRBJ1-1	TGTGCCAGTAGTATGGACAGGGGGATGAACACTGAAGCTTTCTTT	CASSMDRGMNTEAFF
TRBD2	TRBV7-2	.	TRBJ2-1	TGTGCCAGCAGCTTAGCCCTAGCGGCCACCTACAATGAGCAGTTCTTC	CASSLALAATYNEQFF
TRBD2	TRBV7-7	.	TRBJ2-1	TGTGCTAGCAGCCCCGGGACTAGCGGACCCTTATACAATGAGCAGTTCTTC	CASSPGTSGPLYNEQFF
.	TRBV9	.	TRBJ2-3	TGTGCCAGCAGCGTAGGGGGGCTCGCAGATACGCAGTATTTT	CASSVGGLADTQYF